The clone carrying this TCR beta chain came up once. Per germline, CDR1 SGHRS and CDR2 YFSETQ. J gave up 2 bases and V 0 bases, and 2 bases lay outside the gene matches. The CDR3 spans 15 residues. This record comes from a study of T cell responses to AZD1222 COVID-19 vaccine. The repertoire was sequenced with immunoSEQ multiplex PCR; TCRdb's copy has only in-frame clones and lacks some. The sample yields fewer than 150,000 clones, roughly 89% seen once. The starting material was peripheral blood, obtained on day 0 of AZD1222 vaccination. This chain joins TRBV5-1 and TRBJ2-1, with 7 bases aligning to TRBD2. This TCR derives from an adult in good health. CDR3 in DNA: TGCGCCAGCAGCTTGGGGCTAGCGGCCTACAATGAGCAGTTCTTC. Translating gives CASSLGLAAYNEQFF.